Described below is a single T cell receptor beta chain sequence and its context. The antigen remains unidentified. The CDR3 does not end in the conserved phenylalanine or tryptophan, so this is likely a read error. The data derive from a study of tumor-infiltrating lymphocytes in primary liver carcinoma. Study-level information: Roughly 3.65 to 8 million productive TCRbeta reads were obtained per sample, with similar numbers across tissue types. Study-wide points: Tumor-adjacent and tumor-blood pairs shared a smaller degree of overlap than tumor region pairs. Found in all five tumor regions were only about 7-25% of top clones.

This CDR3 has 13 residues. CDR1 SGHAT and CDR2 FQNNGV come from the germline V gene. The source material, roughly 20-31 mg of unsorted bulk tissue, was used to co-extract RNA and DNA. Constant-region priming of about 500 ng total RNA yielded TCR beta cDNA. Three nested multiplex PCR rounds, a slightly modified ARM-PCR method, built the TCR beta libraries. For 10 cycles apiece, the opening two PCR rounds ran with TRBV1-TRBV30 forward primers and a C-beta reverse primer. TCRdb called the multiplex PCR reads again in MiXCR, with one record for every CDR3 protein. The sample has under 90,000 distinct CDR3 sequences, around 70% seen once.

Material: liver tumor tissue from sampling region 1. The subset is: tumor region T1, superior pole. This TCR was sampled from a man in his forties with primary liver carcinoma and hepatitis B virus infection. V is TRBV11-2 and J is TRBJ2-1; no clear D gene. CDR3 protein: CTSSLNDAYEQFL. DNA for the CDR3: TGTACCAGCAGCCTAAATGATGCCTATGAGCAGTTCCTC.